Only a few counts were recorded for the clone carrying this TCR beta chain. Its antigen remains unidentified. Both 60 Vbeta primers and 13 Jbeta primers went into the PCR. Original methodology: In a later analysis, around 10 million of around 75 million unique beta chains occurred in at least two donors. Assay used: immunoSEQ multiplex PCR; TCRdb lists only in-frame clones, some missing. That table gives V, J and clone size, and the DNA gave D and trimming. The repertoire has hundreds of thousands of clones, approximately 81% of them found once; the top ten carry 0.2% to 0.25%. CDR1 is SGHRS and CDR2 is YFSETQ in the germline V gene. V was shortened by 0 bases and J by 1 base, with 6 bases between the two germline ends. The CDR3 contains 14 residues. Each of the donors was a healthy bone marrow donor. Donors had nominal health at sampling but likely had unrecorded immune exposures. The data stem from a study of cytomegalovirus exposure and HLA in healthy donors.

The study, taken as a whole, reports: Later analysis associated a missense DCLRE1C variant with TCR beta V- and J-gene trimming.

Sequencing used PBMCs. The sequence came from a girl aged 2 to 9 in good health and CMV-seronegative. This sequence joins TRBV5-1 and TRBJ2-3; TRBD2 might be the D (6 bases). For the CDR3, the DNA is TGCGCCAGCAGCTTGGCTAGCGGCACAGATACGCAGTATTTT. As protein: CASSLASGTDTQYF.